This passage covers 21 T cell receptor beta chains from one sample sequenced in a study of cytomegalovirus exposure and HLA in healthy donors. PCR used 60 Vbeta primers and 13 Jbeta primers. Clones were sequenced by immunoSEQ multiplex PCR, and TCRdb holds only the in-frame ones, with some missing. There are roughly 150,000 clones in the sample; around three quarters occur only once, and 1% lies in the top ten. Source material: PBMCs. The receptor source for this set is a woman aged 40 to 50 in good health and CMV-seronegative.

This clone occurred once. The chain combines TRBV2 with TRBJ1-5; 9 positions agree with TRBD1. V lost 7 bases to trimming and J lost 2 bases; unmatched junction nucleotides: 6. Germline values: CDR1 SNHLY, CDR2 FYNNEI. The CDR3 contains 15 residues. The CDR3 reads CASKMDRGGNQPQHF. The CDR3 coding sequence is TGTGCCAGCAAAATGGACAGGGGTGGCAATCAGCCCCAGCATTTT.

The V call is TRBV2, the J call TRBJ1-1; D is unclear. Germline CDR1 is SNHLY and CDR2 is FYNNEI. The V and J ends lost 9 bases and 0 bases respectively, with 14 bases between them. The CDR3 consists of 14 residues. This CDR3 is CASTPDTVNTEAFF. For the CDR3, the DNA is TGTGCCAGTACCCCAGACACCGTGAACACTGAAGCTTTCTTT.

This sequence joins TRBV11-2 and TRBJ2-3, with 10 bases lining up with TRBD2. This CDR3 has 16 residues. The V gene's germline CDR1 is SGHAT and CDR2 FQNNGV. V was pared by 5 bases and J by 2 bases, with 7 bases of the junction left unmatched. Written as DNA, the CDR3 is TGTGCCAGCAGCCAGACCCTAGCGGGAGTCACAGATACGCAGTATTTT. Protein: CASSQTLAGVTDTQYF.

The chain carries TRBV11-2 and TRBJ1-1; the D is unclear. The CDR3 contains 12 residues. Trimming took off 3 bases at V and 6 bases at J, with 8 bases between the two ends. Germline V gives CDR1 SGHAT, CDR2 FQNNGV. DNA for the CDR3: TGTGCCAGCAGCTTTGAGGGATCTGAAGCTTTCTTT. Amino acids: CASSFEGSEAFF.

The chain couples TRBV18 to TRBJ2-3; TRBD2 agrees at 14 bases. This CDR3 is built from 17 residues. Trimming at V came to 6 bases and at J to 4 bases, leaving 9 bases not matched to a gene. The germline V gene has CDR1 KGHSH and CDR2 LQKENI. Written as DNA, the CDR3 is TGTGCCAGCTCGGGCGTGACTAGCGGGAGGGGTCCAGATACGCAGTATTTT. Translation gives CASSGVTSGRGPDTQYF.

This clone was seen once. The V and J genes are TRBV2 and TRBJ2-1, with 10 bases aligning to TRBD2. Germline assignment: CDR1 SNHLY and CDR2 FYNNEI. With 10 bases clipped from V and 6 bases from J, the junction kept 9 bases outside the gene matches. The CDR3 is 14 amino acids. CDR3 protein: CATALAGALNEQFF. CDR3 DNA sequence: TGTGCCACTGCTCTAGCGGGAGCCCTCAATGAGCAGTTCTTC. The full variable domain, its missing parts supplied by reference TRBV2 and TRBJ2-1, is EPEVTQTPSHQVTQMGQEVILRCVPISNHLYFYWYRQILGQKVEFLVSFYNNEISEKSEIFDDQFSVERPDGSNFTLKIRSTKLEDSAMYFCATALAGALNEQFFGPGTRLTVL.

The rearrangement links TRBV18 to TRBJ1-1; D is unresolved. With 3 bases removed from V and 4 bases from J, the gap between germline ends came to 9 bases. Germline CDR1 and CDR2: KGHSH and LQKENI. The CDR3 loop spans 13 amino acids. The CDR3 region is CASSPRVSTEAFF. The CDR3 nucleotides read TGTGCCAGCTCACCGAGGGTGAGCACTGAAGCTTTCTTT.

This sequence joins TRBV7-3 and TRBJ2-1, with TRBD2 as a possible D gene (5 bases). The V end lost 5 bases, the J end lost 0 bases, and 11 bases lay between the germline ends. Germline-derived CDR1 and CDR2 are SGHTA and FQGTGA. The CDR3 consists of 15 residues. CDR3 sequence: CASSIRGSSYNEQFF. The CDR3 DNA reads TGTGCCAGCAGCATACGCGGGTCCTCCTACAATGAGCAGTTCTTC.

The chain is built from TRBV5-1 and TRBJ2-3; TRBD1 aligns across 10 bases. The CDR3 is made up of 14 amino acids. The germline V gene encodes CDR1 SGHRS and CDR2 YFSETQ. V lost 4 bases to trimming and J lost 8 bases; unmatched junction nucleotides: 7. The CDR3 spells CASSLGQGEGTQYF. In DNA form, the CDR3 reads TGCGCCAGCAGCCTTGGACAGGGGGAAGGTACGCAGTATTTT.

The chain combines TRBV7-2 with TRBJ1-2, with 7 bases aligning to TRBD1. The CDR3 extends over 14 amino acids. Germline V gene sequence: CDR1 SGHTA, CDR2 FQGNSA. Trimming cost V 4 bases and J 4 bases; bases outside gene matches: 6. Here the CDR3 DNA reads TGTGCCAGCAGCTCCTCTAGGGACAGCTATGGCTACACCTTC. As protein: CASSSSRDSYGYTF.

This clone was recorded once. The chain couples TRBV5-1 to TRBJ2-3; maybe TRBD2 (6 bases). The germline V gene encodes CDR1 SGHRS and CDR2 YFSETQ. Trimming pared 5 bases from V and 5 bases from J, leaving 15 bases between. This CDR3 comprises 14 residues. The CDR3 spells CASSSSGGLDTQYF. Written as DNA, the CDR3 is TGCGCCAGCAGTTCGAGCGGAGGGTTAGATACGCAGTATTTT.

The V call is TRBV30, the J call TRBJ2-7, with 9 bases that match TRBD1. Germline CDR1 reads GTSNPN; CDR2 reads SVGIG (reference sequence). CDR3 length: 14 amino acids. J gave up 4 bases and V 4 bases, and 8 bases lay outside the gene matches. CDR3 sequence (DNA): TGTGCCTGGACCGGGACAGGGAAAGGGTACGAGCAGTACTTC. This codes for CAWTGTGKGYEQYF.

The chain recombines TRBV7-9 with TRBJ2-5, with D perhaps matching TRBD2 (6 bases). The CDR3 consists of 15 residues. Germline CDR1 SEHNR, CDR2 FQNEAQ (reference sequence). V was cut by 3 bases and J by 1 base, with 12 bases left in between. CDR3 sequence (DNA): TGTGCCAGCAGCTTTTATACTAGCTCCCAAGAGACCCAGTACTTC. This encodes CASSFYTSSQETQYF.

The chain joins TRBV19 to TRBJ2-7; D may be TRBD2 (6 bases). The CDR3 is made up of 15 amino acids. Germline V gives CDR1 LNHDA, CDR2 SQIVND (reference sequence). Trimming left V 3 bases short and J 2 bases short, with 14 bases between. Written as DNA, the CDR3 is TGTGCCAGTAGTATTGGTCTTGCGGGAACCTACGAGCAGTACTTC. Translated, it gives CASSIGLAGTYEQYF.

The rearrangement uses TRBV9 and TRBJ1-5, with TRBD1 as a possible D gene (6 bases). Germline CDR1 SGDLS, CDR2 YYNGEE. V was cut by 3 bases and J by 5 bases, with 15 bases left in between. This CDR3 region has 15 residues. The CDR3 DNA follows: TGTGCCAGCAGCGCCTCCGGGACATCCTATCAGCCCCAGCATTTT. Protein sequence: CASSASGTSYQPQHF.

The chain carries TRBV5-1 and TRBJ1-1; D not resolved. The ends were cut back, 4 bases at V and 5 bases at J, with 21 bases in the middle. CDR3 length: 16 residues. Germline V CDR1 and CDR2: SGHRS, YFSETQ. CDR3 bases: TGCGCCAGCAGCCCAAATGGACTTATCATGGGGACTGAAGCTTTCTTT. Translating gives CASSPNGLIMGTEAFF.

The rearrangement links TRBV11-3 to TRBJ2-4, with no clear D. The V gene's germline CDR1 is SGHNT and CDR2 YENEEA. Trimming left V 3 bases short and J 0 bases short, with 6 bases between. The CDR3 extends over 14 amino acids. In DNA form, the CDR3 reads TGTGCCAGCAGCTTGGCGGTAGCCAAAAACATTCAGTACTTC. Translation gives CASSLAVAKNIQYF.

The V gene is TRBV29-1, the J gene TRBJ2-1; D is uncertain. Germline V gene lookup returns CDR1 SQVTM and CDR2 ANQGSEA. The V end lost 4 bases, the J end lost 7 bases, and 17 bases lay between the germline ends. The CDR3 runs 14 residues. CDR3 nucleotides: TGCAGCGTTGTTGAGGTAGTTGGTGGGAATGAGCAGTTCTTC. This codes for CSVVEVVGGNEQFF.

The genes are TRBV19 and TRBJ2-3; D is unresolved. V lost 2 bases and J lost 5, with 8 bases in between. CDR3 length: 13 residues. From germline, CDR1 is LNHDA and CDR2 SQIVND (reference sequence). Here the CDR3 reads CASSIRVRDTQYF. CDR3 nucleotides: TGTGCCAGTAGTATACGAGTGAGAGATACGCAGTATTTT.

The rearrangement links TRBV18 to TRBJ2-3; a weak D match, TRBD1 (6 bases). The V and J ends lost 2 bases and 4 bases respectively, with 13 bases between them. The CDR3 has 15 amino acids. Germline assignment: CDR1 KGHSH and CDR2 LQKENI. CDR3 DNA sequence: TGTGCCAGCTCACCAACAGGGCTCGGGGCAGATACGCAGTATTTT. Amino acid sequence: CASSPTGLGADTQYF.

The chain employs TRBV19 and TRBJ1-2; 7 bases are a match to TRBD1. The trim removed 3 bases at V and 5 bases at J, leaving 6 bases unmatched. The CDR3 runs 14 residues. Germline-derived CDR1 and CDR2 are LNHDA and SQIVND (reference sequence). The CDR3 nucleotides read TGTGCCAGTAGTATGGCGGGACAGCCATATGGCTACACCTTC. Translation: CASSMAGQPYGYTF.